A selection of T cell receptor beta chains follows, all from one sample in a study of T cells after yellow fever vaccination. TCRdb ran MiXCR on the 5' RACE reads and lists one entry per CDR3 protein. The sample holds 250,000 to 400,000 distinct CDR3 sequences, about 4% seen once. Sequencing used PBMCs, obtained 5 days after the yellow fever booster vaccination. Receptors originate from a man aged 18 to 35 who received the YFV17D yellow fever vaccine. The conserved cysteine and the conserved F or W are not part of the CDR3 here. Fields, in order: CDR3 protein, V gene, J gene, CDR3 length.

cdr3_aa: ARAETETQY
v_call: TRBV5-1
j_call: TRBJ2-5
cdr3_length: 9

cdr3_aa: APESTDTQY
v_call: TRBV7-9
j_call: TRBJ2-3
cdr3_length: 9

cdr3_aa: ASSLTGTAYSPLH
v_call: TRBV5-1
j_call: TRBJ1-6
cdr3_length: 13

cdr3_aa: SAREGGGDFEQF
v_call: TRBV20-1
j_call: TRBJ2-1
cdr3_length: 12

cdr3_aa: ASSYSLGRANYGYT
v_call: TRBV6-5
j_call: TRBJ1-2
cdr3_length: 14

cdr3_aa: ATSDYGSANNEQF
v_call: TRBV24-1
j_call: TRBJ2-1
cdr3_length: 13

cdr3_aa: ASSLGGQGRGIQY
v_call: TRBV13
j_call: TRBJ2-4
cdr3_length: 13

cdr3_aa: ASSFQGAKETQY
v_call: TRBV12-3/TRBV12-4
j_call: TRBJ2-5
cdr3_length: 12

cdr3_aa: ASSPKETQY
v_call: TRBV18
j_call: TRBJ2-5
cdr3_length: 9

cdr3_aa: ASSLSVLRNTEAF
v_call: TRBV5-1
j_call: TRBJ1-1
cdr3_length: 13

cdr3_aa: ASSLVNNEQF
v_call: TRBV5-1
j_call: TRBJ2-1
cdr3_length: 10

cdr3_aa: ASSTTGIHNEQF
v_call: TRBV6-5
j_call: TRBJ2-1
cdr3_length: 12

cdr3_aa: ASSRDSRYNEQF
v_call: TRBV5-1
j_call: TRBJ2-1
cdr3_length: 12

cdr3_aa: AWRGQFEGYT
v_call: TRBV30
j_call: TRBJ1-2
cdr3_length: 10

cdr3_aa: ASSLRRVTGELF
v_call: TRBV5-1
j_call: TRBJ2-2
cdr3_length: 12

cdr3_aa: ASSQGRQVGDTQY
v_call: TRBV4-3
j_call: TRBJ2-3
cdr3_length: 13

cdr3_aa: ASSTTNRGIFYGYT
v_call: TRBV5-6
j_call: TRBJ1-2
cdr3_length: 14

cdr3_aa: ASSGTGGDEKLF
v_call: TRBV10-1
j_call: TRBJ1-4
cdr3_length: 12

cdr3_aa: ASRTIGVPGTDTQY
v_call: TRBV4-2
j_call: TRBJ2-3
cdr3_length: 14

cdr3_aa: SVEGQSYGYT
v_call: TRBV29-1
j_call: TRBJ1-2
cdr3_length: 10

cdr3_aa: ASSQSRGGDEQY
v_call: TRBV4-3
j_call: TRBJ2-7
cdr3_length: 12

cdr3_aa: ASSLDYRTDYEQY
v_call: TRBV11-2
j_call: TRBJ2-7
cdr3_length: 13

cdr3_aa: ASSTQYSYTEAF
v_call: TRBV7-9
j_call: TRBJ1-1
cdr3_length: 12

cdr3_aa: ASSSPRGRIDEQF
v_call: TRBV7-6
j_call: TRBJ2-1
cdr3_length: 13

cdr3_aa: ASRQYRSSSKNTEAF
v_call: TRBV12-3/TRBV12-4
j_call: TRBJ1-1
cdr3_length: 15

cdr3_aa: ASSLGDKWREPQH
v_call: TRBV11-2
j_call: TRBJ1-5
cdr3_length: 13

cdr3_aa: ASSSTALNEQF
v_call: TRBV6-5
j_call: TRBJ2-1
cdr3_length: 11

cdr3_aa: ASSYQGVWTDTQY
v_call: TRBV6-2/TRBV6-3
j_call: TRBJ2-3
cdr3_length: 13

cdr3_aa: ASSPRGRTNYGYT
v_call: TRBV7-8
j_call: TRBJ1-2
cdr3_length: 13

cdr3_aa: ASSPRDGTDTQY
v_call: TRBV7-8
j_call: TRBJ2-3
cdr3_length: 12

cdr3_aa: ASSQGSGWVRDTEAF
v_call: TRBV4-2
j_call: TRBJ1-1
cdr3_length: 15

cdr3_aa: ASSLQGAGTDTQY
v_call: TRBV7-9
j_call: TRBJ2-3
cdr3_length: 13

cdr3_aa: SARDDRNTEAF
v_call: TRBV20-1
j_call: TRBJ1-1
cdr3_length: 11

cdr3_aa: ASSFQGGVGELF
v_call: TRBV7-2
j_call: TRBJ2-2
cdr3_length: 12

cdr3_aa: ASSRRGDREQY
v_call: TRBV7-2
j_call: TRBJ2-7
cdr3_length: 11

cdr3_aa: ASSLGNSGEQF
v_call: TRBV12-3/TRBV12-4
j_call: TRBJ2-1
cdr3_length: 11

cdr3_aa: ASSLAAAGGTEAF
v_call: TRBV7-2
j_call: TRBJ1-1
cdr3_length: 13

cdr3_aa: ASSLGGGTQPQH
v_call: TRBV12-3/TRBV12-4
j_call: TRBJ1-5
cdr3_length: 12

cdr3_aa: ASSIGDRGGNQPQH
v_call: TRBV19
j_call: TRBJ1-5
cdr3_length: 14

cdr3_aa: ASRPYEGTNYGYT
v_call: TRBV27
j_call: TRBJ1-2
cdr3_length: 13

cdr3_aa: ASSTSRQGALNEQF
v_call: TRBV27
j_call: TRBJ2-1
cdr3_length: 14

cdr3_aa: ASRTVPGETQY
v_call: TRBV30
j_call: TRBJ2-5
cdr3_length: 11

cdr3_aa: SARRPGQGDRDYGYT
v_call: TRBV20-1
j_call: TRBJ1-2
cdr3_length: 15

cdr3_aa: ASSPQRGGVDTQY
v_call: TRBV18
j_call: TRBJ2-3
cdr3_length: 13